The clone carrying this TCR beta chain was counted only a few times. These data are taken from a study of cytomegalovirus exposure and HLA in healthy donors. The PCR had 60 Vbeta and 13 Jbeta primers. Method: immunoSEQ multiplex PCR; TCRdb's copy keeps in-frame clones and lacks some. The table has approximately 100,000 clones, roughly 70% seen once. This sequence originates from a woman between 70 and 85 years old in good health and CMV-seropositive. The sequenced sample was PBMCs.

Written as DNA, the CDR3 is TGTGCCAGCTCGCTCGACAGCTATAATTCACCCCTCCACTTT. Protein: CASSLDSYNSPLHF. The chain links TRBV18 to TRBJ1-6, with D maybe TRBD1 (5 bases). The germline gives CDR1 KGHSH, CDR2 LQKENI. This CDR3 spans 14 amino acids. Trimming stripped 6 bases from V and 3 bases from J, with 9 bases between.